Described below is a single T cell receptor (beta chain) sequence and its context. The entry originates in a study of siplizumab effects on memory and regulatory T cells. The V gene end was trimmed by 4 bases and the J gene end by 14 bases; junction bases not matched to a gene: 17. The CDR3 runs to 14 residues. CDR1 and CDR2 from the germline V gene are SGHDT and YYEEEE. Assaying covered some 10^5 TCR templates per sample. The method was immunoSEQ multiplex PCR; TCRdb's version includes in-frame clones alone and lacks a portion of them. The repertoire holds some 120,000 clones, roughly 93% seen once, with about 0.16% in the top ten.

The source is a human donor in good health. The sample consisted of non-Treg CD4+ T cells sorted from blood. The V call is TRBV5-6, the J call TRBJ1-2, with 7 positions matching TRBD1. The CDR3 loop reads CASSPYRGTPVWTF. The CDR3 bases are TGTGCCAGCAGCCCGTACAGGGGAACCCCCGTTTGGACCTTC.